This TCR beta chain was retrieved from a study of graft-versus-host responses after intestinal transplantation. Study-wide context: Induction with anti-thymocyte globulin, then tacrolimus and steroids for around three years, was given to all recipients.

With regard to this clone: The antigen is not known.

TCRdb's table, derived via immunoSEQ multiplex PCR, lists solely in-frame clones and lacks some. The sample holds roughly 50,000 clones, roughly nine tenths seen once. The V gene's germline CDR1 is SNHLY and CDR2 FYNNEI. V lost 9 bases, J lost 1 base, and 12 bases lay in between. The CDR3 runs 13 residues. Points from the study as a whole: GvH clones appeared in recipient marrow, some first in ileum or blood.

The TCR comes from a human patient who received an intestinal transplant, so some T cells may come from the graft donor. The chain carries TRBV2 and TRBJ1-1; D gene unclear. The sample consisted of PBMCs, taken roughly 95 weeks after intestinal transplant. This CDR3 reads CARRKVENTEAFF. The CDR3 DNA is TGTGCCAGGCGCAAAGTGGAGAACACTGAAGCTTTCTTT.